A selection of T cell receptor beta chains follows, all from one sample in a study of blood T cell repertoires in COVID-19. Clones were sequenced by immunoSEQ multiplex PCR, and TCRdb holds only the in-frame ones, with some missing. This sample yields fewer than 350,000 clones, of which approximately 88% are seen a single time; 1.5% to 2% belongs to the top ten. The specimen was peripheral blood. The receptors derive from a young woman with COVID-19, enrolled during active disease. CDR3s include the opening cysteine and the closing phenylalanine or tryptophan. Each record gives: J gene, clone size, V gene, D gene, CDR3 DNA, CDR3 protein. The D gene is left open where the match is weak. Not every row has a clone size; where given, it reads once, few, many or a size class.

TRBJ2-6	NA	TRBV7-2	NA	TGTGCCAGCAGCTTTACACATTCTGGGGCCAACGTCCTGACTTTC	CASSFTHSGANVLTF
TRBJ1-1	NA	TRBV7-2	NA	TGTGCCAGCAGCCCAGGATGGTCCCAGACTGAAGCTTTCTTT	CASSPGWSQTEAFF
TRBJ1-6	NA	TRBV5-1	NA	TGCGCCAGCAGCAAGGAGGGCAGCTCCTATAATTCACCCCTCCACTTT	CASSKEGSSYNSPLHF
TRBJ1-1	NA	TRBV15	TRBD1	TGTGCCACCAGCAGAGGGGACAGGGGCACTGAAGCTTTCTTT	CATSRGDRGTEAFF
TRBJ2-5	NA	TRBV20-1	TRBD2	TGCAGTGCTAGTTTCGTCAGGGGCGGGAGGGAGACCCAGTACTTC	CSASFVRGGRETQYF
TRBJ2-2	NA	TRBV7-9	TRBD1	TGTGCCAGCAGCTTGTGGGACAGGGGAAAGGCCGGGGAGCTGTTTTTT	CASSLWDRGKAGELFF
TRBJ2-3	NA	TRBV4-1	TRBD2	TGCGCCAGCAGCCGATTAGCGGGGGGGTCAGATACGCAGTATTTT	CASSRLAGGSDTQYF
TRBJ2-3	NA	TRBV7-3	NA	TGTGCCAGCAGCTTAATTTCCGGGGGAACAGATACGCAGTATTTT	CASSLISGGTDTQYF
TRBJ1-1	NA	TRBV28	TRBD1	TGTGCCAGCAGCCTTGGGACAGCGATGAACACTGAAGCTTTCTTT	CASSLGTAMNTEAFF
TRBJ2-7	NA	TRBV7-2	NA	TGTGCCAGCAGCTCTCAAGAGTTCTACGAGCAGTACTTC	CASSSQEFYEQYF
TRBJ1-4	once	TRBV4-1	TRBD1	TGCGCCAGCAGCCCCTCCAGGGGGGCTAATGAAAAACTGTTTTTT	CASSPSRGANEKLFF